This T cell receptor (beta chain) emerged from a study of T cells in Graves' hyperthyroidism and ophthalmopathy. General observations from the study: Most clonotypes that expanded in the thyroid above 0.001 also showed up in blood.

Graves' hyperthyroidism showing no ophthalmopathy progression within 18 months was considered stable. V trimming: 7 bases; J trimming: 5 bases; junction bases outside the gene matches: 9. The germline V gene has CDR1 LGHDT and CDR2 YNNKEL (reference sequence). The CDR3 sequence is 14 residues long. Amplified TCR beta CDR3 regions derived from RNA transcripts. Researchers ran a first-round RT-PCR on the TCR CDR3 using the HTBI primer set. TCRdb called the multiplex PCR reads again in MiXCR, with one record for every CDR3 protein. Of tens of thousands of distinct CDR3 sequences in the sample, over 35% were seen once. This clonotype was recorded at least ten times. Its specificity is unknown.

The TCR originated in a woman aged 25 to 39 with Graves' hyperthyroidism. This rearrangement joins TRBV3-1 to TRBJ2-3; 7 bases align to TRBD2. The sequenced sample consisted of blood. The CDR3 DNA follows: TGTGCCAGCATGAGACTAGCTGATAGAGATACGCAGTATTTT. Protein sequence: CASMRLADRDTQYF.